This note documents a single T cell receptor (beta chain) sequence. This sample is part of a study of blood T cell repertoires in COVID-19. CDR1 MGHDK and CDR2 SYGVNS come from the germline V gene. The V and J ends lost 2 bases and 2 bases respectively, with 7 bases between them. The CDR3 is made up of 15 amino acids. As originally analysed: Amplification with reference gene primers provided the estimates of nucleated cell counts. Profiled with immunoSEQ multiplex PCR; TCRdb holds only in-frame clones, not every one. The DNA gave D and trimming, while V, J and clone size come from that table. Altogether 110,000 or so clones are present, around 85% being singletons, with the ten largest covering about an eighth.

The material sequenced was peripheral blood. This TCR came from a human donor in a cohort sampled during active COVID-19. The genes are TRBV25-1 and TRBJ2-6, with D possibly being TRBD1 (6 bases). For the CDR3, the DNA is TGTGCCAGCAGTGAACCAGGGGCTGGGGCCAACGTCCTGACTTTC. Encoded protein: CASSEPGAGANVLTF.